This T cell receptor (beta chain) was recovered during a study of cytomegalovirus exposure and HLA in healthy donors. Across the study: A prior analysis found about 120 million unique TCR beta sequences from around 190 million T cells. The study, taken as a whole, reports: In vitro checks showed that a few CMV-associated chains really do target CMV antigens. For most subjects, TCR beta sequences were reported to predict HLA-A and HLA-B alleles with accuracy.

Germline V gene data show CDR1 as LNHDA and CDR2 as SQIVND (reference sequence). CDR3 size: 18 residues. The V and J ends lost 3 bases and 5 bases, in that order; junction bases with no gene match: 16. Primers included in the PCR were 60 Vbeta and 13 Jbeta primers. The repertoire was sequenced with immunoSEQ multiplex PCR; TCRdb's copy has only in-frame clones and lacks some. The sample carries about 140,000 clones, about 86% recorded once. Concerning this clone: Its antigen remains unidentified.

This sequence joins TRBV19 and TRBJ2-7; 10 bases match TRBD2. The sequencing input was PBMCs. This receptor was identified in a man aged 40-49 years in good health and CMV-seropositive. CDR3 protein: CASSIILAGRSRSHEQYF. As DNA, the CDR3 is TGTGCCAGTAGTATCATACTAGCGGGGCGGAGTCGTTCGCACGAGCAGTACTTC.